These 12 T cell receptor beta chains were all obtained from the same sample, sequenced in a study of response to subunit inactivated influenza vaccine. MiXCR, run by TCRdb on the RT-PCR reads, gives a single entry per CDR3 protein. The top ten hold around 12% of the sample, which has under 200,000 distinct CDR3 sequences, approximately 11% seen once. The sample in question was non-naive T cells sorted from PBMCs, obtained about 40 days after vaccination. The receptors come from a man aged 45-65 years who received an inactivated influenza vaccine.

This clonotype has a handful of counts. This chain joins TRBV20-1 and TRBJ2-1, with 8 bases matching TRBD2. The CDR3 spans 16 residues. Germline V gives CDR1 DFQATT, CDR2 SNEGSKA (reference sequence). V was clipped by 0 bases and J by 7 bases; unmatched bases: 11. The CDR3 loop reads CSARDTRTSITNEQFF. CDR3 in DNA: TGCAGTGCTAGAGATACCCGGACTAGCATAACGAATGAGCAGTTCTTC.

This clonotype was observed many times. The rearrangement links TRBV11-2 to TRBJ1-6; 7 positions agree with TRBD1. Trimming took 5 bases from V and 3 from J; bases not matched to a gene: 13. This CDR3 spans 18 amino acids. CDR1 and CDR2 from the germline V gene are SGHAT and FQNNGV. CDR3 amino acids: CASSQYNRGQDYNSPLHF. The CDR3 DNA follows: TGTGCCAGCAGCCAATATAATCGCGGACAGGACTATAATTCACCCCTCCACTTT.

At least ten counts were recorded for this clonotype. J is TRBJ2-3 and V is TRBV10-3, with a possible D match to TRBD1 (6 bases). V was cut by 4 bases and J by 12 bases, with 17 bases left in between. Germline CDR1 ENHRY, CDR2 SYGVKD. This CDR3 has 13 amino acids. The CDR3 nucleotides are TGTGCCATCAGTGCGGACAGTTCCTCTGCCCAGTATTTT. Protein sequence: CAISADSSSAQYF.

This clonotype occurred many times. The chain recombines TRBV5-1 with TRBJ2-1, with D uncertain. The CDR3 spans 14 residues. Deletions cut 4 bases from V and 5 bases from J, with 13 bases between. Germline CDR1 reads SGHRS; CDR2 reads YFSETQ. This CDR3 is CASSPSSLNNEQFF. The CDR3 DNA reads as TGCGCCAGCAGCCCTTCCTCGCTAAACAATGAGCAGTTCTTC.

This clonotype was detected many times. The chain has TRBV14 and TRBJ2-2; the D is unclear. With 4 bases removed from V and 8 bases from J, the gap between germline ends came to 8 bases. CDR1 SGHDN and CDR2 FVKESK come from the germline V gene. This CDR3 spans 12 amino acids. The DNA for the CDR3 is TGTGCCAGCAGCCTACGCTGGGGGGAGCTGTTTTTT. Protein sequence: CASSLRWGELFF.

The chain carries TRBV6-5 and TRBJ2-1, with D uncertain. This CDR3 spans 15 amino acids. CDR1 MNHEY and CDR2 SVGAGI come from the germline V gene. With 2 bases removed from V and 0 bases from J, the gap between germline ends came to 8 bases. The DNA for the CDR3 is TGTGCCAGCAGTTACGGGGATCCCTCCTACAATGAGCAGTTCTTC. Amino acid sequence: CASSYGDPSYNEQFF.

The genes are TRBV5-1 and TRBJ2-7, with 11 bases matching TRBD2. The length of the CDR3 is 16 residues. Trimming at V came to 0 bases and at J to 2 bases, leaving 4 bases not matched to a gene. CDR1 and CDR2 (germline): SGHRS, YFSETQ. The CDR3 reads CASSLETSGIAYEQYF. In DNA, the CDR3 is TGCGCCAGCAGCTTGGAGACTAGCGGGATAGCCTACGAGCAGTACTTC. The full variable domain, completed using reference TRBV5-1 and TRBJ2-7, is KAGVTQTPRYLIKTRGQQVTLSCSPISGHRSVSWYQQTPGQGLQFLFEYFSETQRNKGNFPGRFSGRQFSNSRSEMNVSTLELGDSALYLCASSLETSGIAYEQYFGPGTRLTVT.

V is TRBV11-2 and J is TRBJ2-3; TRBD1 or TRBD2 may be the D gene (5 bases each). The V gene's germline CDR1 is SGHAT and CDR2 FQNNGV. V lost 2 bases, J lost 4 bases, and 10 bases lay in between. This CDR3 comprises 14 residues. The CDR3 coding sequence is TGTGCCAGCAGCTTATATCAGGGAGCAGATACGCAGTATTTT. Amino acid sequence: CASSLYQGADTQYF.

Only one count was recorded for this clonotype. The chain uses TRBV18 and TRBJ1-4; unclear D gene. The CDR3 loop spans 14 amino acids. V shed 6 bases and J shed 5 bases, with 13 bases lying between them. Germline V lookup: CDR1 KGHSH, CDR2 LQKENI. In nucleotides, the CDR3 is TGTGCCAGCTCGTTTGAGACGCCGAATGAAAAACTGTTTTTT. Its protein is CASSFETPNEKLFF. The full variable domain, completed using reference TRBV18 and TRBJ1-4, is NAGVMQNPRHLVRRRGQEARLRCSPMKGHSHVYWYRQLPEEGLKFMVYLQKENIIDESGMPKERFSAEFPKEGPSILRIQQVVRGDSAAYFCASSFETPNEKLFFGSGTQLSVL.

This chain joins TRBV28 and TRBJ1-1; D perhaps matches TRBD1 (6 bases). Per germline, CDR1 MDHEN and CDR2 SYDVKM. There are 14 residues in the CDR3. Between the trimmed V and J ends, which lost 7 bases and 4 bases, there was a span of 16 bases. For the CDR3, the DNA is TGTGCCAGCAACTTACGGGGGGCGGTCACTGAAGCTTTCTTT. It is translated as CASNLRGAVTEAFF.

This clonotype was counted between two and nine times. The J gene is TRBJ1-2, the V gene TRBV7-9; tentative D call: TRBD1 (6 bases). Trimming took off 5 bases at V and 4 bases at J, with 14 bases between the two ends. CDR3 size: 14 residues. Germline V gives CDR1 SEHNR, CDR2 FQNEAQ (reference sequence). CDR3 in DNA: TGTGCCAGCAGCCAAGCAGGGGAGGTCTATGGCTACACCTTC. Its translation: CASSQAGEVYGYTF.

The chain uses TRBV20-1 and TRBJ2-1; tentatively, D is TRBD1 (6 bases). V dropped 6 bases and J dropped 3 bases, with 15 bases sitting between them. CDR1 is DFQATT, CDR2 SNEGSKA, per germline (reference sequence). This CDR3 has 14 residues. CDR3 loop: CSAQERQVYNEQFF. The CDR3 coding sequence is TGCAGTGCGCAGGAACGACAGGTCTACAATGAGCAGTTCTTC.